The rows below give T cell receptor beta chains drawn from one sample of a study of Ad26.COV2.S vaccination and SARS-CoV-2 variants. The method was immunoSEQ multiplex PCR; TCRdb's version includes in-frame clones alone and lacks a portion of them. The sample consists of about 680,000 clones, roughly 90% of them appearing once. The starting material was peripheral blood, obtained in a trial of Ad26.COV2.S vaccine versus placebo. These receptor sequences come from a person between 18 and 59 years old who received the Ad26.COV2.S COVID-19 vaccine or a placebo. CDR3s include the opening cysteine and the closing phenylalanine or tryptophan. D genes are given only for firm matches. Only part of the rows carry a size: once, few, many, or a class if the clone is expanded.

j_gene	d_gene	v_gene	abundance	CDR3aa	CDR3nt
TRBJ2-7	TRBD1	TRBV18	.	CASTGQGTNEQYF	TGTGCCAGCACCGGACAGGGCACGAACGAGCAGTACTTC
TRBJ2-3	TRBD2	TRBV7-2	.	CASSFYSGVGRNTQYF	TGTGCCAGCAGCTTCTATAGCGGGGTTGGCAGGAATACGCAGTATTTT
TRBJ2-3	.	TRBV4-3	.	CASSQVAGDTQYF	TGCGCCAGCAGCCAAGTGGCAGGGGATACGCAGTATTTT
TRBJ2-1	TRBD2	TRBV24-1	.	CAFRTSGRVAYNEQFF	TGTGCCTTCCGGACTAGCGGGAGGGTCGCCTACAATGAGCAGTTCTTC
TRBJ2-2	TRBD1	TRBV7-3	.	CASSMGQANTGELFF	TGTGCCAGCAGCATGGGACAGGCGAACACCGGGGAGCTGTTTTTT
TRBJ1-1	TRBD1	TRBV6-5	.	CASRTDRGNTEAFF	TGTGCCAGTCGTACAGACAGGGGGAACACTGAAGCTTTCTTT
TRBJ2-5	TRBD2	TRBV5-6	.	CASSTPGLAGSQAQETQYF	TGTGCCAGCAGCACCCCGGGACTAGCGGGTTCCCAGGCCCAAGAGACCCAGTACTTC
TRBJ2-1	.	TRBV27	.	CASSGIAGIYYNEQFF	TGTGCCAGCAGTGGAATCGCAGGTATTTACTACAATGAGCAGTTCTTC
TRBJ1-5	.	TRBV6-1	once	CASSEQGSNQPQHF	TGTGCCAGCAGTGAACAGGGAAGCAATCAGCCCCAGCATTTT
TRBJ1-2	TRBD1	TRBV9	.	CASSVTGGHGYTF	TGTGCCAGCAGCGTTACAGGGGGGCATGGCTACACCTTC
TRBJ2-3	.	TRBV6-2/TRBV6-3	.	CASSYILYTDTQYF	TGTGCCAGCAGTTACATACTCTACACAGATACGCAGTATTTT
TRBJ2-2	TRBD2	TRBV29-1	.	CSVYGLGNTGELFF	TGCAGCGTTTACGGACTAGGGAACACCGGGGAGCTGTTTTTT
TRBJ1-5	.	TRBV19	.	CASSIDFLGNQPQHF	TGTGCCAGTAGTATAGACTTTTTGGGCAATCAGCCCCAGCATTTT
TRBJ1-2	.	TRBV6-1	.	CASSEAMGSWTNYGYTF	TGTGCCAGCAGTGAAGCAATGGGAAGTTGGACTAACTATGGCTACACCTTC
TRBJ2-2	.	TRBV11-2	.	CASSFYTNGELFF	TGTGCCAGCAGCTTTTACACCAACGGGGAGCTGTTTTTT
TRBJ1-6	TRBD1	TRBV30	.	CAWSTPMTGGASPLHF	TGTGCCTGGAGTACTCCCATGACAGGGGGCGCCTCACCCCTCCACTTT
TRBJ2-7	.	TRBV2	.	CASSVRYEQYF	TGTGCCAGCAGTGTCCGCTACGAGCAGTACTTC
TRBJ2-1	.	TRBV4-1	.	CASSQDWAGLNEQFF	TGCGCCAGCAGCCAAGATTGGGCGGGGCTGAATGAGCAGTTCTTC
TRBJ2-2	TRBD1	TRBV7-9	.	CASSLAGQGQNTGELFF	TGTGCCAGCAGCTTAGCCGGACAGGGTCAGAACACCGGGGAGCTGTTTTTT
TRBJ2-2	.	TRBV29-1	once	CSVAVGRTNTGELFF	TGCAGCGTTGCGGTTGGGAGGACGAACACCGGGGAGCTGTTTTTT